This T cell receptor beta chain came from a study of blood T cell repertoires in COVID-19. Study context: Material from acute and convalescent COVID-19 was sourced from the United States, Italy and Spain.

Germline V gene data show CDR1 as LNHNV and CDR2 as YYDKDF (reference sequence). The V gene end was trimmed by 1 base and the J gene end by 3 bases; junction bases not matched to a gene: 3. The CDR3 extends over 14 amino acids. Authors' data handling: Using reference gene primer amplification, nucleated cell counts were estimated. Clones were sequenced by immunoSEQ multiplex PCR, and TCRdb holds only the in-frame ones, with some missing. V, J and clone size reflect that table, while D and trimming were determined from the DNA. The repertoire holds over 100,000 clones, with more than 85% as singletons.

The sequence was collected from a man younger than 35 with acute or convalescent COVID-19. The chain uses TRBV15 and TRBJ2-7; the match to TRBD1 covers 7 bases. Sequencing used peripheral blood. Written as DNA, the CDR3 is TGTGCCACCAGCAGAGGGGACAGCAACTACGAGCAGTACTTC. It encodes CATSRGDSNYEQYF.